These 12 T cell receptor beta chains were all obtained from the same sample, sequenced in a study of T cells expressing NK-cell markers. TCRdb derives one entry per CDR3 protein from the 5' RACE reads, leaving out DNA. This sample lists 500,000 to 700,000 distinct CDR3 sequences; its ten largest clones have around 3.3%. The sequenced sample consisted of blood T cells: a sorted CD56 or NKG2C T cell subset, CD4+ or CD8+ T cells, or bulk PBMC T cells (not recorded which). The origin of the receptors is a man between 18 and 29 years old in good health.

This chain links TRBV27 with TRBJ2-5; the D gene TCRdb calls, TRBD1, cannot be checked with no DNA. CDR1 and CDR2 (germline): MNHEY, SMNVEV (reference sequence). The CDR3 is 15 residues long. CDR3 region: CASSFTGSSWETQYF.

The rearrangement joins TRBV21-1 to TRBJ2-3; TCRdb returns TRBD2, unconfirmable since there is no DNA. TRBV21-1 counts as a pseudogene. The CDR3 is 16 amino acids. CDR3: CASSKVASPPTDTQYF.

The chain combines TRBV12-3 or TRBV12-4 with TRBJ2-1; TCRdb lists TRBD2, though no DNA is available to test this call. CDR3 size: 16 residues. CDR3 loop: CASSLFPSGSNNEQFF.

The chain joins TRBV28 to TRBJ2-7; the D gene TCRdb calls, TRBD1, cannot be checked with no DNA. CDR3 length equals 15 residues. In germline, CDR1 is MDHEN, CDR2 SYDVKM. CDR3 residues: CASTRDRLDSYEQYF.

The gene calls are TRBV6-2 or TRBV6-3 and TRBJ2-1; TCRdb selects TRBD1, and the lack of DNA leaves this call unchecked. Germline V gene lookup returns CDR1 MNHEY and CDR2 SVGEGT. The CDR3 extends over 16 amino acids. The chain's CDR3 is CASRPEPGQGVNEQFF.

This chain links TRBV29-1 with TRBJ1-2; TCRdb calls TRBD1, which cannot be checked without DNA. The CDR3 is 11 amino acids. Germline CDR1 is SQVTM and CDR2 is ANQGSEA. CDR3: CSVSTGEGYTF.

The V and J genes are TRBV9 and TRBJ2-2; TCRdb reports TRBD2, a call that lacks DNA to check it against. The CDR3 length is 15 residues. Germline CDR1 SGDLS, CDR2 YYNGEE. The CDR3 protein is CASSGGLRETGELFF.

The rearrangement uses TRBV6-2 or TRBV6-3 and TRBJ1-1. Per germline, CDR1 MNHEY and CDR2 SVGEGT. This CDR3 contains 16 residues. The CDR3 sequence is CASSYSIEQTNTEAFF.

The rearrangement joins TRBV25-1 to TRBJ2-7; TCRdb selects TRBD1, and the lack of DNA leaves this call unchecked. This CDR3 spans 16 amino acids. Germline V CDR1 and CDR2: MGHDK, SYGVNS. CDR3 region: CASSGLSGTESYEQYF.

The chain links TRBV7-9 to TRBJ2-2; TCRdb's D call of TRBD1 is untestable without DNA. CDR3 size: 14 residues. Germline lookup yields CDR1 SEHNR and CDR2 FQNEAQ (reference sequence). The CDR3: CASLKGRDTGELFF.

CDR3 loop: CASSYDNPYEQYF. The rearrangement uses TRBV6-2 or TRBV6-3 and TRBJ2-7. The CDR3 runs 13 residues. CDR1 is MNHEY and CDR2 is SVGEGT in the germline V gene.

This chain uses TRBV27 with TRBJ2-4; TCRdb names TRBD1, which stays unverified in the absence of DNA. The CDR3 runs 17 residues. Germline V gene data show CDR1 as MNHEY and CDR2 as SMNVEV (reference sequence). CDR3 amino acids: CASSYATGTGMGNIQYF.